Listed below are T cell receptor beta chains from one sample, sequenced in a study of regulatory T cells in long-lasting Graves disease. MiXCR was run by TCRdb on the multiplex PCR reads, yielding one entry per CDR3 protein. The sample has hundreds of thousands of distinct CDR3 sequences; 15% to 20% are singletons. A further study also used this sample, focusing on T cells in Graves' hyperthyroidism and ophthalmopathy.

Sequencing was performed on peripheral blood mononuclear cells (PBMCs), taken at new diagnosis, from a patient treated with antithyroid drugs. The receptors here all came from a man younger than 30 with Graves disease. Both conserved end residues are part of each CDR3. The D gene is left open where the match is weak. Clone sizes are given selectively: once, few, many, or a class where the clone is expanded.

clone size	D gene	J gene	V gene	CDR3 protein	CDR3 DNA
many	TRBD2	TRBJ2-7	TRBV6-1	CASSRSTLGVRGIVYEQYF	TGTGCCAGCAGTCGCTCAACCTTGGGAGTGCGGGGGATCGTCTACGAGCAGTACTTC
once	TRBD1	TRBJ2-3	TRBV19	CASSRGTGGDTDTQYF	TGTGCCAGTAGCCGCGGGACAGGGGGTGACACAGATACGCAGTATTTT
many	.	TRBJ2-2	TRBV20-1	CSARGMAGELFF	TGCAGTGCTAGAGGGATGGCCGGGGAGCTGTTTTTT
.	.	TRBJ1-6	TRBV10-3	CAIRQVYNSPLHF	TGTGCCATCAGACAAGTCTATAATTCACCCCTCCACTTT
few	TRBD1	TRBJ2-1	TRBV24-1	CATSDPGQGGPYNEQFF	TGTGCCACCAGTGACCCTGGACAGGGAGGCCCCTACAATGAGCAGTTCTTC
many	.	TRBJ2-6	TRBV27	CASSSHRQDSGANVLTF	TGTGCCAGCAGTTCACACCGACAGGACTCTGGGGCCAACGTCCTGACTTTC
.	TRBD1	TRBJ1-5	TRBV18	CASSTSLLQGLQPQHF	TGTGCCAGCTCAACTTCCCTGCTACAGGGGCTTCAGCCCCAGCATTTT
.	TRBD1	TRBJ2-4	TRBV19	CASSSLDRARNIQYF	TGTGCCAGTAGTAGCCTAGACAGGGCCAGAAACATTCAGTACTTC
few	.	TRBJ1-5	TRBV28	CASRSHYRVAHQPQHF	TGTGCCAGCAGAAGCCACTACAGGGTGGCGCATCAGCCCCAGCATTTT
.	TRBD1	TRBJ2-2	TRBV28	CATRQGATGELFF	TGTGCCACCCGACAGGGGGCCACCGGGGAGCTGTTTTTT
many	.	TRBJ1-1	TRBV10-3	CAISEGQSTEAFF	TGTGCCATCAGTGAGGGACAGTCGACTGAAGCTTTCTTT
many	.	TRBJ2-2	TRBV28	CASSFIAENTGELFF	TGTGCCAGCAGTTTCATAGCGGAGAACACCGGGGAGCTGTTTTTT
.	TRBD2	TRBJ2-3	TRBV20-1	CSAIVAGGSTDTQYF	TGCAGTGCTATAGTAGCGGGAGGTTCCACAGATACGCAGTATTTT
few	.	TRBJ2-1	TRBV19	CASSKPGYNEQFF	TGTGCCAGTAGTAAGCCAGGATACAATGAGCAGTTCTTC
many	TRBD1	TRBJ1-5	TRBV20-1	CSASRDSYSNQPQHF	TGCAGTGCTAGCCGGGACAGTTATAGCAATCAGCCCCAGCATTTT
few	TRBD2	TRBJ2-1	TRBV2	CASSKLAGYNEQFF	TGTGCCAGCAGTAAACTAGCGGGGTACAATGAGCAGTTCTTC
.	TRBD1	TRBJ1-5	TRBV18	CASSPGTGTSGPQHF	TGTGCCAGCTCACCAGGGACAGGGACCTCGGGGCCCCAGCATTTT
many	.	TRBJ2-1	TRBV20-1	CSVTSSASSYNEQFF	TGCAGTGTTACATCTAGCGCGAGCTCCTACAATGAGCAGTTCTTC
many	.	TRBJ2-5	TRBV30	CAWSVGVGGPQETQYF	TGTGCCTGGAGTGTAGGGGTCGGGGGACCCCAAGAGACCCAGTACTTC
many	TRBD1	TRBJ1-2	TRBV6-2/TRBV6-3	CASSFALRDSNGYTF	TGTGCCAGCAGTTTCGCCCTGCGGGACAGCAATGGCTACACCTTC
.	TRBD2	TRBJ2-5	TRBV7-6	CASSWPMAGGTLQETQYF	TGTGCCAGCAGCTGGCCAATGGCGGGAGGAACCTTACAAGAGACCCAGTACTTC
.	TRBD2	TRBJ2-2	TRBV19	CASSPGLAGPNGELFF	TGTGCCAGTAGTCCCGGACTAGCGGGACCGAACGGGGAGCTGTTTTTT
few	.	TRBJ2-2	TRBV18	CASSPVGGVNTGELFF	TGTGCCAGCTCACCGGTCGGCGGGGTGAACACCGGGGAGCTGTTTTTT
.	.	TRBJ2-1	TRBV7-6	CASSHTPKGEQFF	TGTGCCAGCAGCCACACCCCCAAGGGGGAGCAGTTCTTC
.	.	TRBJ1-1	TRBV28	CASIPAWNTEAFF	TGTGCCAGCATTCCGGCCTGGAACACTGAAGCTTTCTTT
many	.	TRBJ2-7	TRBV28	CASSRVVGGEQYF	TGTGCCAGCAGTCGTGTAGTCGGCGGCGAGCAGTACTTC
many	TRBD2	TRBJ2-3	TRBV20-1	CSASGGRGPDTQYF	TGCAGTGCTAGCGGGGGGAGAGGTCCAGATACGCAGTATTTT
many	.	TRBJ1-6	TRBV30	CAWRTGRSPLHF	TGTGCCTGGAGGACAGGCCGATCACCCCTCCACTTT
many	TRBD1	TRBJ2-3	TRBV28	CASSYRDRGGDTQYF	TGTGCCAGCAGTTACCGGGACAGGGGAGGAGATACGCAGTATTTT
.	.	TRBJ2-2	TRBV10-1	CASSDFDLANTGELFF	TGCGCCAGCAGTGATTTTGACCTAGCGAACACCGGGGAGCTGTTTTTT
.	.	TRBJ2-7	TRBV4-1	CASSQAPGPTYEQYF	TGCGCCAGCAGCCAAGCGCCGGGACCGACCTACGAGCAGTACTTC
.	.	TRBJ1-6	TRBV4-1	CASSQDSPVLDSPLHF	TGCGCCAGCAGCCAAGATTCCCCAGTATTAGATTCACCCCTCCACTTT
.	.	TRBJ2-3	TRBV4-1	CASSQDRLTDTQYF	TGCGCCAGCAGCCAAGATCGGCTGACAGATACGCAGTATTTT
.	.	TRBJ1-4	TRBV7-9	CASSRGNNEKLFF	TGTGCCAGCAGCAGAGGGAATAATGAAAAACTGTTTTTT
many	.	TRBJ2-2	TRBV12-5	CASGRPSTGELFF	TGTGCTAGTGGTCGACCTAGCACCGGGGAGCTGTTTTTT
few	TRBD2	TRBJ2-1	TRBV11-2	CASSSGTSGAYNEQFF	TGTGCCAGCAGCTCCGGGACTAGCGGGGCCTACAATGAGCAGTTCTTC
.	.	TRBJ1-5	TRBV11-2	CASSQTPGFNQPQHF	TGTGCCAGCAGCCAGACCCCAGGGTTCAATCAGCCCCAGCATTTT
many	TRBD2	TRBJ2-1	TRBV28	CASAPGLASSGEQFF	TGTGCCAGCGCCCCGGGACTAGCGAGCTCGGGTGAGCAGTTCTTC
many	.	TRBJ2-3	TRBV12-3/TRBV12-4	CASSLPDTQYF	TGTGCCAGCAGCTTACCAGATACGCAGTATTTT
.	.	TRBJ2-1	TRBV13	CASSPGRGWNEQFF	TGTGCCAGCAGCCCAGGCAGAGGGTGGAATGAGCAGTTCTTC
.	.	TRBJ2-3	TRBV30	CAWGPGGGRDTQYF	TGTGCCTGGGGCCCTGGGGGGGGCCGAGATACGCAGTATTTT
few	TRBD1	TRBJ1-5	TRBV27	CASSTTGGSRQPQHF	TGTGCCAGCAGTACGACAGGGGGCAGTCGTCAGCCCCAGCATTTT
few	.	TRBJ2-2	TRBV5-4	CASSAQVRETFEGELFF	TGTGCCAGCAGCGCGCAAGTCCGGGAGACCTTCGAAGGGGAGCTGTTTTTT
many	.	TRBJ1-6	TRBV20-1	CSARQNSPLHF	TGCAGTGCCAGACAGAATTCACCCCTCCACTTT
many	TRBD1	TRBJ1-1	TRBV9	CASSVDTGESTEAFF	TGTGCCAGCAGCGTAGATACAGGGGAGAGCACTGAAGCTTTCTTT
few	.	TRBJ2-7	TRBV20-1	CSAPYTTGPIEQYF	TGCAGTGCTCCGTATACGACCGGCCCAATCGAGCAGTACTTC
.	.	TRBJ2-3	TRBV6-1	CASSETKTTDTQYF	TGTGCCAGCAGTGAGACTAAGACCACAGATACGCAGTATTTT
few	.	TRBJ1-1	TRBV29-1	CSVLSRGATEAFF	TGCAGCGTTTTGTCGCGGGGGGCCACTGAAGCTTTCTTT
many	TRBD1	TRBJ1-4	TRBV5-1	CASSLQGNEKLFF	TGCGCCAGCAGCTTACAGGGGAATGAAAAACTGTTTTTT
many	TRBD2	TRBJ2-3	TRBV20-1	CSATSGMAGDTQYF	TGCAGTGCTACTAGCGGGATGGCTGGGGATACGCAGTATTTT
few	.	TRBJ2-1	TRBV19	CASSTSVSSYNEQFF	TGTGCCAGTAGTACTAGCGTAAGCTCCTACAATGAGCAGTTCTTC
many	.	TRBJ1-2	TRBV24-1	CATSDSRGTGALGYTF	TGTGCCACCAGTGACAGTAGGGGCACAGGCGCGTTGGGCTACACCTTC